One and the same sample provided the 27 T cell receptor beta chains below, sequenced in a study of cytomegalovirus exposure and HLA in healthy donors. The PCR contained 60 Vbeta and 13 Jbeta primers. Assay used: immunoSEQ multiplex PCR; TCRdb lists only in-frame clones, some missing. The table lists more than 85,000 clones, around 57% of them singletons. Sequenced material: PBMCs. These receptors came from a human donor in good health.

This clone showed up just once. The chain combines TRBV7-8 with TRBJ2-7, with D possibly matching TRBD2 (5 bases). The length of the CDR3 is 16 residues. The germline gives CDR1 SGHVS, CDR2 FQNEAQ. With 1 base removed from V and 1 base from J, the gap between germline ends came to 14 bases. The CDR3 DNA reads TGTGCCAGCAGCTTAGAACAGCGGATAGTTTCCTACGAGCAGTACTTC. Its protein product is CASSLEQRIVSYEQYF.

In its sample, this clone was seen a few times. The CDR3 nucleotides are TGTGCCAGCTCACCTTCTACAGGGGTCCCCACTGAAGCTTTCTTT. This sequence encodes CASSPSTGVPTEAFF. The V call is TRBV18, the J call TRBJ1-1, with 7 bases fitting TRBD1. The V gene end was trimmed by 3 bases and the J gene end by 4 bases; junction bases not matched to a gene: 8. Germline loops: CDR1 KGHSH, CDR2 LQKENI. The CDR3 sequence is 15 residues long.

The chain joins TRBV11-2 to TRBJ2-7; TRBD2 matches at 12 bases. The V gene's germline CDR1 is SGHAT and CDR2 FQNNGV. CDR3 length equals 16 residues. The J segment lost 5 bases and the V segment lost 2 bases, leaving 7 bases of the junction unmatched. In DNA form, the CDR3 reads TGTGCCAGCAGCTTACCTTCTAGCGGGAGGGTAGACGAGCAGTACTTC. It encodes CASSLPSSGRVDEQYF.

The CDR3 region has the DNA TGTGCCAGCTCACCCTTAGCGGTTTCCAATGAGCAGTTCTTC. Translation gives CASSPLAVSNEQFF. The chain employs TRBV18 and TRBJ2-1; D possibly corresponds to TRBD2 (6 bases). CDR3 size: 14 residues. Trimming took off 3 bases at V and 6 bases at J, with 12 bases between the two ends. CDR1 is KGHSH and CDR2 is LQKENI in the germline V gene.

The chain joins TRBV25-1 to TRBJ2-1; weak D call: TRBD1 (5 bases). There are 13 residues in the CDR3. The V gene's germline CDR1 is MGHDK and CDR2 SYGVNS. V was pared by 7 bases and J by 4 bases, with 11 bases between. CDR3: CASTGKLYNEQFF. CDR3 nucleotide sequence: TGTGCCAGCACAGGGAAATTATACAATGAGCAGTTCTTC.

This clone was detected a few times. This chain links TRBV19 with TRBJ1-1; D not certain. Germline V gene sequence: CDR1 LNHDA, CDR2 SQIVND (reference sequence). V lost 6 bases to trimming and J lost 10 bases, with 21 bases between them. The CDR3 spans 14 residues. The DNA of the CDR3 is TGTGCCAGTAGCCCTACCCCGCCGTCAACCGGAGCTTTCTTT. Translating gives CASSPTPPSTGAFF.

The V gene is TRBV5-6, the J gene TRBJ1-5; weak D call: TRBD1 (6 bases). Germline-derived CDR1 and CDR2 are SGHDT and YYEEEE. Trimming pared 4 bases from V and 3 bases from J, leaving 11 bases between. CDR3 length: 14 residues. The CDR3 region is CASSRGQINQPQHF. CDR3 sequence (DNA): TGTGCCAGCAGCCGAGGACAGATCAATCAGCCCCAGCATTTT.

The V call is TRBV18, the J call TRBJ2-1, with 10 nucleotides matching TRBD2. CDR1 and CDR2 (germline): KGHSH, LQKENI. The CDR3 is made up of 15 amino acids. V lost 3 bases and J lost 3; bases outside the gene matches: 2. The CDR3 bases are TGTGCCAGCTCACCGGGACTAGCGATCTACAATGAGCAGTTCTTC. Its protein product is CASSPGLAIYNEQFF. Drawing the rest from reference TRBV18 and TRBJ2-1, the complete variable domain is NAGVMQNPRHLVRRRGQEARLRCSPMKGHSHVYWYRQLPEEGLKFMVYLQKENIIDESGMPKERFSAEFPKEGPSILRIQQVVRGDSAAYFCASSPGLAIYNEQFFGPGTRLTVL.

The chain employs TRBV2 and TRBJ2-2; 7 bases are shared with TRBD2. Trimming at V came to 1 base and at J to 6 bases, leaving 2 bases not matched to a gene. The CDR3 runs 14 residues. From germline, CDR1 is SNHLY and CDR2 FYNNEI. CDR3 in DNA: TGTGCCAGCAGTGAAGTGGGGGGGGCCGGGGAGCTGTTTTTT. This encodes CASSEVGGAGELFF.

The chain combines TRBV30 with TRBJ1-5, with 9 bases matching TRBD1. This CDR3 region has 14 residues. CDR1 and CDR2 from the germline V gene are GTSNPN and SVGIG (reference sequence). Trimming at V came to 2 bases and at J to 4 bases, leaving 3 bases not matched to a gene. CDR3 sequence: CAWSSGTGNQPQHF. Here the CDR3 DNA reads TGTGCCTGGAGTTCCGGGACAGGGAATCAGCCCCAGCATTTT.

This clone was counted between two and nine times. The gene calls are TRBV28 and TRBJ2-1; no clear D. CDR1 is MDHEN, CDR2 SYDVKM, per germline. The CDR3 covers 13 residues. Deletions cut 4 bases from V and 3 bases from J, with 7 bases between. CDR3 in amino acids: CASSSGLYNEQFF. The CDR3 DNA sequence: TGTGCCAGCAGTTCGGGTCTCTACAATGAGCAGTTCTTC. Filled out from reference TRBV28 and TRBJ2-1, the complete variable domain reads DVKVTQSSRYLVKRTGEKVFLECVQDMDHENMFWYRQDPGLGLRLIYFSYDVKMKEKGDIPEGYSVSREKKERFSLILESASTNQTSMYLCASSSGLYNEQFFGPGTRLTVL.

The CDR3 DNA sequence: TGTGCCAGCAGTCGACGACAGGGTTCATCCTACGAGCAGTACTTC. It codes for CASSRRQGSSYEQYF. The rearrangement uses TRBV5-4 and TRBJ2-7; 7 positions match TRBD1. Losses at the gene ends were 5 bases for V and 1 base for J; bases not matched to a gene: 9. CDR1 is SGHNT and CDR2 is YYREEE in the germline V gene (reference sequence). The CDR3 runs to 15 residues.

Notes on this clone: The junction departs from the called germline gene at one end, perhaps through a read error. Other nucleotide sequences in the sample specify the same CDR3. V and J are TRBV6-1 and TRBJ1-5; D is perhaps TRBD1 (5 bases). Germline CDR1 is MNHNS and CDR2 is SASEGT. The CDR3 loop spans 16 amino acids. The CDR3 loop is CASSEVKGYSNQPQHF. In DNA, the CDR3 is TGCGCCAGCAGTGAAGTTAAGGGGTATAGCAATCAGCCCCAGCATTTT.

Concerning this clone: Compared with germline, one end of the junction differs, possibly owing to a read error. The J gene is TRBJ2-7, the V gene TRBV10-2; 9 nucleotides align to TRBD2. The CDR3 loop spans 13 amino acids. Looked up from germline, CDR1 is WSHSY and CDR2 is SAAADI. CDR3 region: CASSESASGEAGF. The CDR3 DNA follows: TGCGCCAGCAGTGAGTCGGCTAGCGGGGAGGCAGGTTTC.

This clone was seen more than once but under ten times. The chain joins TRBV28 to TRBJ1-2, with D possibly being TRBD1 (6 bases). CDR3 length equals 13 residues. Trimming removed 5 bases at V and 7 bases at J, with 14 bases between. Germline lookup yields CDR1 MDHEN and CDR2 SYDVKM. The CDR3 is CASSVQGRVGYTF. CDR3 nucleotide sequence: TGTGCCAGCAGTGTACAGGGAAGGGTTGGCTACACCTTC.

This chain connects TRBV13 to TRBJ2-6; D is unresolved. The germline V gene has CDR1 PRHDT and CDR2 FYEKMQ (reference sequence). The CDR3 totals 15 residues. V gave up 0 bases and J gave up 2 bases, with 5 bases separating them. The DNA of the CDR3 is TGTGCCAGCAGCTTAGGGTTCGCTGGGGCCAACGTCCTGACTTTC. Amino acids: CASSLGFAGANVLTF.

The CDR3, as DNA: TGCGCCAGCAGCCAACACGGGACTAGCGGGAGTCCAGAGACCCAGTACTTC. Translating gives CASSQHGTSGSPETQYF. This chain joins TRBV4-1 and TRBJ2-5, with TRBD2 identical over 14 bases. This CDR3 is built from 17 residues. The germline gives CDR1 MGHRA, CDR2 YSYEKL. With 2 bases clipped from V and 4 bases from J, the junction kept 6 bases outside the gene matches.

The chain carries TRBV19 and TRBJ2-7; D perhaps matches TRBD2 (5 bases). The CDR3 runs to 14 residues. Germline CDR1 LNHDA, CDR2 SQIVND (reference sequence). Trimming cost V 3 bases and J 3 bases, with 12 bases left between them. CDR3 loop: CASSMSLAGYEQYF. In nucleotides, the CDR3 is TGTGCCAGTAGTATGAGTCTAGCCGGCTACGAGCAGTACTTC.

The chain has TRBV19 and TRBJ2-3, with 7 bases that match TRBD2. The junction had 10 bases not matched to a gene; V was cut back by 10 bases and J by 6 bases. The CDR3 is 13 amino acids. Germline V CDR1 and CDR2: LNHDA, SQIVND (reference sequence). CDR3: CATGRMGRDTQYF. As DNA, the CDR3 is TGTGCCACCGGGAGGATGGGGCGGGATACGCAGTATTTT.

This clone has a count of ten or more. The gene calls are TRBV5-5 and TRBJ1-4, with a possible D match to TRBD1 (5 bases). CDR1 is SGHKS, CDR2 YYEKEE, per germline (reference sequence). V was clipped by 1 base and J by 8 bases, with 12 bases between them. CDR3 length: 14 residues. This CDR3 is CASSLSGFNEKLFF. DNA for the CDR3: TGTGCCAGCAGCTTGTCAGGGTTTAACGAAAAACTGTTTTTT. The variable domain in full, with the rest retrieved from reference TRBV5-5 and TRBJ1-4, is DAGVTQSPTHLIKTRGQQVTLRCSPISGHKSVSWYQQVLGQGPQFIFQYYEKEERGRGNFPDRFSARQFPNYSSELNVNALLLGDSALYLCASSLSGFNEKLFFGSGTQLSVL.

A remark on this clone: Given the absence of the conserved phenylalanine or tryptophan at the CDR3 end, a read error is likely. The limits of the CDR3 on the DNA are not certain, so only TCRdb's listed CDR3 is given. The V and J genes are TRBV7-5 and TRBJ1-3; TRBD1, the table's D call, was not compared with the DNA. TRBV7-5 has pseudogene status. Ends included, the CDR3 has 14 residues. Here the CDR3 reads CARSSPGQGALGVG.

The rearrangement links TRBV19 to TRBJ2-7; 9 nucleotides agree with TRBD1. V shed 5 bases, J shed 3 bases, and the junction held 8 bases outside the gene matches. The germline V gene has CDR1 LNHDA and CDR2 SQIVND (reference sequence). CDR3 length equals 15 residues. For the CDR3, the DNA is TGTGCCAGTAGTTCAAGGGAGACAGGGGGCTACGAGCAGTACTTC. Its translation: CASSSRETGGYEQYF.

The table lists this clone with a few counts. The CDR3: CASREGGEGEQYF. CDR3 DNA sequence: TGTGCCAGCAGAGAAGGGGGTGAGGGCGAGCAGTACTTC. The chain couples TRBV28 to TRBJ2-7, with TRBD1 as a possible D gene (6 bases). V lost 6 bases to trimming and J lost 6 bases, with 15 bases between them. Looked up from germline, CDR1 is MDHEN and CDR2 is SYDVKM. The CDR3 is made up of 13 amino acids.

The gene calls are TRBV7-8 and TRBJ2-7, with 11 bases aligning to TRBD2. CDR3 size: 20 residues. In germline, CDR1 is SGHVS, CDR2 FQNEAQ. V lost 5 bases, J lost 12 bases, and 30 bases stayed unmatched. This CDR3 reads CASSDSRQTNAKELAGAPYF. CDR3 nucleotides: TGTGCCAGCAGCGACTCGAGACAGACGAATGCCAAAGAACTAGCGGGAGCGCCGTACTTC.

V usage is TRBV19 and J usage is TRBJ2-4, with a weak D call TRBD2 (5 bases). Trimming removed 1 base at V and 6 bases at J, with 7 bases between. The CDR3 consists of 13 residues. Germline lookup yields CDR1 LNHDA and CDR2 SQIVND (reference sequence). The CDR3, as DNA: TGTGCCAGTAGTATAGGGGAGAGAAACATTCAGTACTTC. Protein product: CASSIGERNIQYF.

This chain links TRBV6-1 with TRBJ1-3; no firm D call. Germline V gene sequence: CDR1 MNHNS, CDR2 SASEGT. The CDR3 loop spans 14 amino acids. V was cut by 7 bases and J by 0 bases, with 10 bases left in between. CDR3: CASMGGSSGNTIYF. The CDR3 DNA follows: TGTGCCAGCATGGGCGGGAGCTCTGGAAACACCATATATTTT.

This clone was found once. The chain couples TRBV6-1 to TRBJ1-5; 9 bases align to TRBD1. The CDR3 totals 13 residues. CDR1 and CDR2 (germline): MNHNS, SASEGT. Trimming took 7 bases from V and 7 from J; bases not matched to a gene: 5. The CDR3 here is CASTGQGDQPQHF. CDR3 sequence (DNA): TGTGCCAGCACGGGACAGGGTGACCAGCCCCAGCATTTT.